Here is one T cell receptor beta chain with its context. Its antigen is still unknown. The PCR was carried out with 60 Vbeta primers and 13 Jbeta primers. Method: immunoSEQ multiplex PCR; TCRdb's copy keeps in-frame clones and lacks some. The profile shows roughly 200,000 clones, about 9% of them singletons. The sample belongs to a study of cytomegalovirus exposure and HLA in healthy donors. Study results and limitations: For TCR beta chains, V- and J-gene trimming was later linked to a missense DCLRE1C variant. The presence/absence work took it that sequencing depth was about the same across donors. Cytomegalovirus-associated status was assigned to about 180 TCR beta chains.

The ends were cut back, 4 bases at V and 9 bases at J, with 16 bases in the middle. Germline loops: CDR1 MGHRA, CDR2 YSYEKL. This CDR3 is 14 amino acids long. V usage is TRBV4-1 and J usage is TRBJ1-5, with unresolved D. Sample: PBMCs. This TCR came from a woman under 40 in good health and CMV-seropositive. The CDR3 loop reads CASSPRVGDRPQHF. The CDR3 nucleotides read TGCGCCAGCAGCCCCCGCGTGGGAGATAGGCCCCAGCATTTT.